These 24 T cell receptor beta chains were sequenced from one sample in a study of T cell repertoires in aging, cancer and after chemotherapy. TRB rearrangements spanning V, D and J were amplified using mixed TRB-A/B primers. TCRdb re-called the multiplex PCR reads with MiXCR, one entry per CDR3 protein. The sample has fewer than 10,000 distinct CDR3 sequences, more than 40% seen once; the top ten hold 9% to 15%. Amplification of TCR beta used genomic DNA extracted from peripheral blood. The sequencing input was blood. Every receptor here comes from a human donor with a solid tumor.

This clonotype occurred a few times. The rearrangement joins TRBV30 to TRBJ2-1; D uncertain. The V end lost 0 bases, the J end lost 5 bases, and 5 bases lay between the germline ends. Germline V gene data show CDR1 as GTSNPN and CDR2 as SVGIG (reference sequence). The CDR3 sequence is 12 residues long. For the CDR3, the DNA is TGTGCCTGGAGTGTAAATAACAATGAGCAGTTCTTC. As protein: CAWSVNNNEQFF. Full variable domain (missing parts from reference TRBV30 and TRBJ2-1): SQTIHQWPATLVQPVGSPLSLECTVEGTSNPNLYWYRQAAGRGLQLLFYSVGIGQISSEVPQNLSASRPQDRQFILSSKKLLLSDSGFYLCAWSVNNNEQFFGPGTRLTVL.

This chain connects TRBV11-3 to TRBJ2-7, with a weak D call TRBD2 (5 bases). The ends were cut back, 5 bases at V and 5 bases at J, with 16 bases in the middle. The germline V gene has CDR1 SGHNT and CDR2 YENEEA. This CDR3 spans 14 amino acids. The DNA of the CDR3 is TGTGCCAGCAGCGCGGGCCTGATAAGCGACGAGCAGTACTTC. Its protein is CASSAGLISDEQYF.

The rearrangement links TRBV18 to TRBJ2-1; tentatively, D is TRBD2 (6 bases). This CDR3 has 15 amino acids. Germline-derived CDR1 and CDR2 are KGHSH and LQKENI. V was shortened by 3 bases and J by 7 bases, with 16 bases between the two germline ends. CDR3 sequence (DNA): TGTGCCAGCTCACCCGGGGACTCTTGGAGAAATGAGCAGTTCTTC. It specifies CASSPGDSWRNEQFF.

This clonotype was detected a few times. V is TRBV5-1 and J is TRBJ2-5; tentatively, D is TRBD2 (5 bases). Trimming removed 4 bases at V and 4 bases at J, with 14 bases between. There are 14 residues in the CDR3. Germline assignment: CDR1 SGHRS and CDR2 YFSETQ. The CDR3, as DNA: TGCGCCAGCAGCCCTGGACGTCGGGGAGAGACCCAGTACTTC. It specifies CASSPGRRGETQYF.

Relative to its sample, this clonotype is medium-sized (0.01 to 0.1%). V is TRBV29-1 and J is TRBJ1-1; D is uncertain. V lost 7 bases to trimming and J lost 1 base, with 13 bases between them. The germline V gene encodes CDR1 SQVTM and CDR2 ANQGSEA. This CDR3 is 13 amino acids long. CDR3 residues: CSAYLIGNTEAFF. The CDR3 DNA sequence: TGCAGCGCCTACCTCATCGGGAACACTGAAGCTTTCTTT.

This rearrangement joins TRBV6-1 to TRBJ1-2; the D gene is possibly TRBD1 (6 bases). Trimming pared 1 base from V and 4 bases from J, leaving 10 bases between. Looked up from germline, CDR1 is MNHNS and CDR2 is SASEGT. This CDR3 spans 14 amino acids. The CDR3 DNA follows: TGTGCCAGCAGTGAAGGGGGGGCCAGCTATGGCTACACCTTC. As protein: CASSEGGASYGYTF.

The chain joins TRBV12-3 or TRBV12-4 to TRBJ1-4; tentatively, D is TRBD1 (5 bases). The CDR3 has 13 residues. V was clipped by 6 bases and J by 3 bases, with 8 bases between them. The CDR3 region is CASSRQPNEKLFF. CDR3 DNA sequence: TGTGCCAGCAGCCGACAGCCTAATGAAAAACTGTTTTTT.

The chain is built from TRBV5-6 and TRBJ2-5, with D possibly matching TRBD2 (6 bases). V shed 0 bases and J shed 3 bases, with 6 bases lying between them. The length of the CDR3 is 13 residues. Germline V gene lookup returns CDR1 SGHDT and CDR2 YYEEEE. CDR3 in amino acids: CASSLVAEETQYF. The CDR3 DNA reads TGTGCCAGCAGCTTGGTAGCGGAAGAGACCCAGTACTTC.

This clonotype turned up a few times. The chain couples TRBV5-4 to TRBJ2-5, with 9 positions matching TRBD1. The CDR3 consists of 15 residues. Germline assignment: CDR1 SGHNT and CDR2 YYREEE (reference sequence). Losses at the gene ends were 3 bases for V and 2 bases for J; bases not matched to a gene: 5. CDR3 in DNA: TGTGCCAGCAGCTCGACCGACAGGGGGCAAGAGACCCAGTACTTC. Translation gives CASSSTDRGQETQYF.

This chain links TRBV6-4 with TRBJ1-1; 10 positions agree with TRBD1. Germline V gene data show CDR1 as MRHNA and CDR2 as SNTAGT. V lost 3 bases, J lost 0 bases, and 13 bases stayed unmatched. CDR3 length: 19 residues. In nucleotides, the CDR3 is TGTGCCAGCAGTGAAGTCAAGCCGGGACAGGGGCCATTGAACACTGAAGCTTTCTTT. Translated: CASSEVKPGQGPLNTEAFF.

This chain uses TRBV5-6 with TRBJ1-2; D not certain. CDR3 length equals 17 residues. The ends were cut back, 0 bases at V and 3 bases at J, with 18 bases in the middle. The germline V gene has CDR1 SGHDT and CDR2 YYEEEE. This chain's CDR3 is CASSLATERVLDYGYTF. DNA of the CDR3: TGTGCCAGCAGCTTGGCGACGGAGAGGGTGCTTGACTATGGCTACACCTTC.

The chain links TRBV7-9 to TRBJ1-4; TRBD1 matches at 9 bases. V dropped 5 bases and J dropped 7; count of bases not matched to a gene: 8. CDR1 SEHNR and CDR2 FQNEAQ come from the germline V gene (reference sequence). The CDR3 is made up of 15 amino acids. As DNA, the CDR3 is TGTGCCAGCAGCCCCAGGACAGGGGTTGGTGAAAAACTGTTTTTT. Translated: CASSPRTGVGEKLFF.

This clonotype is medium-sized in the sample. This sequence joins TRBV10-3 and TRBJ2-2, with 11 positions matching TRBD2. V shed 3 bases and J 5 bases; nucleotides not matched to a gene: 5. Germline lookup yields CDR1 ENHRY and CDR2 SYGVKD. The CDR3 totals 16 residues. This chain's CDR3 is CAISDSASGRTGELFF. CDR3 DNA sequence: TGTGCCATCAGTGACTCGGCTAGCGGGAGGACCGGGGAGCTGTTTTTT.

This clonotype was counted between two and nine times. The chain employs TRBV27 and TRBJ1-1, with a possible D match to TRBD1 (6 bases). CDR1 is MNHEY, CDR2 SMNVEV, per germline (reference sequence). The CDR3 contains 13 residues. V was cut by 8 bases and J by 5 bases, with 15 bases left in between. CDR3 nucleotide sequence: TGTGCCAGCCGTCTCGGGGGCGCGACTGAAGCTTTCTTT. Its protein is CASRLGGATEAFF.

This clonotype was seen more than once but under ten times. The V and J genes are TRBV12-3 or TRBV12-4 and TRBJ2-3, with TRBD1 identical over 7 bases. V trimming: 1 base; J trimming: 5 bases; junction bases outside the gene matches: 3. The CDR3 spans 14 residues. The CDR3 spells CASSLGGGKDTQYF. The CDR3 nucleotides are TGTGCCAGCAGTTTAGGAGGGGGCAAAGATACGCAGTATTTT.

The chain carries TRBV5-6 and TRBJ1-1; D is unclear. Germline assignment: CDR1 SGHDT and CDR2 YYEEEE. CDR3 size: 13 residues. Between the trimmed V and J ends, which lost 0 bases and 3 bases, there was a span of 6 bases. Here the CDR3 DNA reads TGTGCCAGCAGCTTGGCCGCGTACACTGAAGCTTTCTTT. It yields the protein CASSLAAYTEAFF.

This clonotype occurred a few times. The CDR3 bases are TGTGCCAGTAGCAGGACAGGGAAGCTTGGAGAGACCCAGTACTTC. Its translation is CASSRTGKLGETQYF. This chain joins TRBV19 and TRBJ2-5; 8 bases line up with TRBD1. This CDR3 is 15 amino acids long. Germline V gene sequence: CDR1 LNHDA, CDR2 SQIVND (reference sequence). The junction had 10 bases not matched to a gene; V was cut back by 6 bases and J by 4 bases.

The J gene is TRBJ2-7, the V gene TRBV6-5; TRBD1 might be the D (6 bases). The germline CDR1 and CDR2 sequences are MNHEY and SVGAGI. Trimming took 6 bases from V and 2 from J, leaving 17 bases between them. This CDR3 is 15 amino acids long. The DNA for the CDR3 is TGTGCCAGCAGCCACACGACGGGACACCCCTACGAGCAGTACTTC. Its translation is CASSHTTGHPYEQYF.

With regard to this clonotype: A junction boundary mismatches the germline segment, possibly from a read error. The V and J genes are TRBV19 and TRBJ1-4; 7 bases align to TRBD1. Germline CDR1 is LNHDA and CDR2 is SQIVND (reference sequence). This CDR3 has 16 amino acids. CDR3 region: CASSTRGTGTNKKLFF. The CDR3 DNA sequence: TGTGCCAGTAGTACCAGGGGGACGGGGACTAATAAAAAACTGTTTTTT.

Concerning this clonotype: One end of the junction is discordant with germline, which a read error may explain. The chain links TRBV7-9 to TRBJ2-2; TRBD2 matches 13 bases. This CDR3 has 18 amino acids. Germline V CDR1 and CDR2: SEHNR, FQNEAQ (reference sequence). The CDR3 loop is CASSPGTSGDSNTGVLFF. The CDR3 DNA reads as TGTGCCAGCAGCCCCGGGACTAGCGGGGATTCGAACACCGGGGTGCTGTTTTTT.

This clonotype was seen a handful of times. The rearrangement links TRBV19 to TRBJ2-5; D gene uncertain. This CDR3 has 12 residues. Germline V gene lookup returns CDR1 LNHDA and CDR2 SQIVND (reference sequence). V was cut by 4 bases and J by 13 bases, with 16 bases left in between. CDR3 protein: CASSTPGRDRYF. CDR3 coding DNA: TGTGCCAGTAGTACACCGGGCCGCGACCGGTACTTC.

This clonotype showed up just a few times. The CDR3 DNA sequence: TGTGCCAGTAGTGTCGGTGTGGGGGGGGACACTGAAGCTTTCTTT. Translation: CASSVGVGGDTEAFF. V and J are TRBV19 and TRBJ1-1, with a tentative D call TRBD1 (5 bases). The germline V gene encodes CDR1 LNHDA and CDR2 SQIVND (reference sequence). V was cut by 5 bases and J by 3 bases, with 16 bases left in between. The CDR3 runs to 15 residues.

The J gene is TRBJ1-3, the V gene TRBV6-5, with 8 bases fitting TRBD1. The J segment lost 3 bases and the V segment lost 0 bases, leaving 1 base of the junction unmatched. Germline CDR1 is MNHEY and CDR2 is SVGAGI. The CDR3 is 15 residues long. CDR3 region: CASSYSTGDGNTIYF. The CDR3 bases are TGTGCCAGCAGTTACTCGACAGGGGATGGAAACACCATATATTTT.

This clonotype was found a few times. The chain is built from TRBV5-5 and TRBJ2-7; 10 bases map to TRBD2. The trim removed 0 bases at V and 3 bases at J, leaving 3 bases unmatched. Germline CDR1 reads SGHKS; CDR2 reads YYEKEE (reference sequence). The CDR3 is 15 residues long. CDR3 region: CASSLELAGLYEQYF. The CDR3 DNA reads TGTGCCAGCAGCTTGGAACTAGCGGGACTCTACGAGCAGTACTTC.